The sequence of this T cell receptor (beta chain) was determined in a study of shared clonotypes between healthy human individuals. Points from the study as a whole: Rarefaction curves obtained for sorted subsets showed sequencing incomplete despite large depth.

CDR1 is SGHNT, CDR2 YYREEE, per germline (reference sequence). Trimming removed 0 bases from V and 1 base from J, with 16 bases in between. The CDR3 is made up of 17 amino acids. Sequenced by immunoSEQ multiplex PCR; TCRdb stores in-frame clones only, minus some. The sample contains nearly 2 million clones, approximately 94% of which appear only once. Naive CD8 isolation took CD45RO-negative cells positively selected for CCR7 and excluded terminally differentiated effector memory CD45RA+ cells. None of the donors, who were healthy HIV-negative adults, had recently had acute infections or vaccinations. Remarks on this clone: Its antigen remains unknown.

Sequencing was done on a sample of naive CD8+ T cells sorted from blood. The gene calls are TRBV5-4 and TRBJ1-2; no definite D call. This sequence originates from a man aged 18-30 years in good health. The CDR3 DNA sequence: TGTGCCAGCAGCTTGGGAGCAGGCCTGTTATTTAACTATGGCTACACCTTC. Its translation is CASSLGAGLLFNYGYTF.